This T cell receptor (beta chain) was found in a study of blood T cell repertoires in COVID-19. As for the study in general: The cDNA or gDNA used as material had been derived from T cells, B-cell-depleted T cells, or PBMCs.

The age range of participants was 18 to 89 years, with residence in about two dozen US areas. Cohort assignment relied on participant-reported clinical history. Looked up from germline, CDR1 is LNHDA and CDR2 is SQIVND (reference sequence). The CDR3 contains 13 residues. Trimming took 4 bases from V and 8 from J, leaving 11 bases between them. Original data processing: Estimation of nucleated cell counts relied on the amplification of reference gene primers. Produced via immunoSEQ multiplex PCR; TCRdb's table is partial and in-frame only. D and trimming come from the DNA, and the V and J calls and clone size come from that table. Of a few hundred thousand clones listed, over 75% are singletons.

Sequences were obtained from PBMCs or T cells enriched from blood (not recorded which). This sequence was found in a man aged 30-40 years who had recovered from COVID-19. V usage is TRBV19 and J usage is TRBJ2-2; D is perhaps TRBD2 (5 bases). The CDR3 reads CASSTAPGGELFF. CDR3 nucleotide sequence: TGTGCCAGTAGTACGGCCCCGGGGGGGGAGCTGTTTTTT.